This is a list of T cell receptor beta chains from one sample in a study of blood T cells in healthy people across ages. TCRdb itself ran the 5' RACE reads through MiXCR, one entry per CDR3 protein. The sample has about 1.4 million distinct CDR3 sequences, around 59% seen once. Sequencing was carried out using blood. The source is a man aged 18 to 30 in good health. The CDR3 runs from the conserved cysteine through the conserved F or W. A D gene is named only where the DNA matches it firmly. Not all rows give a size; the values are once, few, many and, for expanded clones, a class.

CDR3 DNA	CDR3 protein	D gene	J gene	CDR3 length	clone size	V gene
TGTGCCACCAGCAGAGTGCGCGGACCCTATGGCTACACCTTC	CATSRVRGPYGYTF	.	TRBJ1-2	14	once	TRBV15
TGTGCCAGCAGCCATAGGGCCTACGGGGGGTTCACAGATACGCAGTATTTT	CASSHRAYGGFTDTQYF	TRBD2	TRBJ2-3	17	.	TRBV14
TGTGCCATCTTCTCGGGGCGTGACAGGGACAATGAGCAGTTCTTC	CAIFSGRDRDNEQFF	TRBD1	TRBJ2-1	15	few	TRBV6-1
TGTGCCAGCAGTGAACTCGGAGGGTTCTACACCTTC	CASSELGGFYTF	.	TRBJ1-2	12	.	TRBV6-4
TGCGCCAGCAGCCATGGGCGGGGTCGGCCCAATGAGCAGTTCTTC	CASSHGRGRPNEQFF	.	TRBJ2-1	15	few	TRBV4-1
TGCGCCAGCAGCTTGGACAGGGTGGTCGGTGGCTACACCTTC	CASSLDRVVGGYTF	.	TRBJ1-2	14	.	TRBV5-1
TGTGCCAGCAGTTCCGGGACAGGGGGCTACACTGAAGCTTTCTTT	CASSSGTGGYTEAFF	TRBD1	TRBJ1-1	15	few	TRBV6-2/TRBV6-3
TGTGCCAGCAGTTACGCCGGACTAGGCACAGATACGCAGTATTTT	CASSYAGLGTDTQYF	TRBD2	TRBJ2-3	15	.	TRBV6-2/TRBV6-3
TGTGCCAGCAGCTTAACTAGCGACCTGAGCTCCTACGAGCAGTACTTC	CASSLTSDLSSYEQYF	TRBD2	TRBJ2-7	16	.	TRBV7-2
TGTGCCACCCGGGAGGGATTAGCCAAAAACATTCAGTACTTC	CATREGLAKNIQYF	TRBD2	TRBJ2-4	14	few	TRBV28
TGTGCCAGCAGCTCCCTAGCGGACGGCACAGATACGCAGTATTTT	CASSSLADGTDTQYF	TRBD2	TRBJ2-3	15	.	TRBV7-9
TGCAGTGCTTCTACAGGGGGCCGCAGCTACGAGCAGTACTTC	CSASTGGRSYEQYF	TRBD1	TRBJ2-7	14	.	TRBV20-1
TGTGCCAGCTCACCACCGGTAGATATCCCTGAAGCTTTCTTT	CASSPPVDIPEAFF	.	TRBJ1-1	14	.	TRBV18
TGTGCCAGCAGTCTACCGGGGGAGGAGTACGAGCAGTACTTC	CASSLPGEEYEQYF	.	TRBJ2-7	14	.	TRBV27
TGTGCCAGCACGACCGCCCTAAACTTCTACAATGAGCAGTTCTTC	CASTTALNFYNEQFF	.	TRBJ2-1	15	.	TRBV12-3/TRBV12-4
TGTGCCACCAGCAGAGTGAGAGGACAGGGGAGTGAGCAGTACTTC	CATSRVRGQGSEQYF	TRBD1	TRBJ2-7	15	.	TRBV15